This T cell receptor (beta chain) originates from a study of shared clonotypes between healthy human individuals. Germline CDR1 and CDR2: SEHNR and FQNEAQ (reference sequence). V dropped 8 bases and J dropped 6; count of bases not matched to a gene: 6. The CDR3 is made up of 13 amino acids. Produced via immunoSEQ multiplex PCR; TCRdb's table is partial and in-frame only. The sample lists 850,000 to 1,200,000 clones, under 80% occurring once. Sequences were obtained from memory CD4+ T cells sorted from blood. The subset is: CD45RA-negative fraction. The genes are TRBV7-9 and TRBJ2-3, with 9 positions matching TRBD2. The receptor was isolated from a man aged 18-30 years in good health. The CDR3 nucleotides read TGTGCCAGCTCGGGACTAGCAGGGGATACGCAGTATTTT. Translated: CASSGLAGDTQYF. The whole variable domain, remainder taken from reference TRBV7-9 and TRBJ2-3, is DTGVSQNPRHKITKRGQNVTFRCDPISEHNRLYWYRQTLGQGPEFLTYFQNEAQLEKSRLLSDRFSAERPKGSFSTLEIQRTEQGDSAMYLCASSGLAGDTQYFGPGTRLTVL.